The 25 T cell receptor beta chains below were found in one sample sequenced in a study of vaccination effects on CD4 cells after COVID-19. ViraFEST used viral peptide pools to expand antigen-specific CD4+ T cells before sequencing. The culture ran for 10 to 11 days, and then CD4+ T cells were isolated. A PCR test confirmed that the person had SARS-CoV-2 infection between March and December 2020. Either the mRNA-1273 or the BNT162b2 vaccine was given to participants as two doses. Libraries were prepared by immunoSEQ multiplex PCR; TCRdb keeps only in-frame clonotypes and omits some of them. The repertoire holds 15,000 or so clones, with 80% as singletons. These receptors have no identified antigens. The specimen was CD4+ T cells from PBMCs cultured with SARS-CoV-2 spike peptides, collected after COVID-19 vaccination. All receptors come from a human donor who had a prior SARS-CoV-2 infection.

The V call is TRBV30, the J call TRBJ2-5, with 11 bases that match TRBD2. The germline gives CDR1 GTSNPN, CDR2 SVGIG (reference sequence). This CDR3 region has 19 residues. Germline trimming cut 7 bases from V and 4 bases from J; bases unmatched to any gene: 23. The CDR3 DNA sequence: TGTGCCTCGAACGAACCTAAAAGACTAGCGGGAACTCTCCGAGAGACCCAGTACTTC. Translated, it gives CASNEPKRLAGTLRETQYF.

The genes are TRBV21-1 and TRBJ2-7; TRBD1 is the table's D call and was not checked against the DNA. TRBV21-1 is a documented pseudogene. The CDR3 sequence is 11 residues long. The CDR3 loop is CATLGGYEQYF. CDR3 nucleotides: TGTGCCACCCTAGGGGGCTACGAGCAGTACTTC.

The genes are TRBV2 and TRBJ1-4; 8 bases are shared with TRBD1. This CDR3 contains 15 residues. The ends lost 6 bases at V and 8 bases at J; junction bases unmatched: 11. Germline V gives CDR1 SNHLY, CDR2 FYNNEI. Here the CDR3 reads CASSRNGQGGEKLFF. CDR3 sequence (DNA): TGTGCCAGCAGCAGAAACGGACAGGGCGGCGAAAAACTGTTTTTT.

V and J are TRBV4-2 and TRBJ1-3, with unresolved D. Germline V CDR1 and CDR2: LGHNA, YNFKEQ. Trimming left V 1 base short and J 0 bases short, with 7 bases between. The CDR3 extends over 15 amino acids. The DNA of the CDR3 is TGTGCCAGCAGCCAAGGACGGCACTCTGGAAACACCATATATTTT. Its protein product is CASSQGRHSGNTIYF.

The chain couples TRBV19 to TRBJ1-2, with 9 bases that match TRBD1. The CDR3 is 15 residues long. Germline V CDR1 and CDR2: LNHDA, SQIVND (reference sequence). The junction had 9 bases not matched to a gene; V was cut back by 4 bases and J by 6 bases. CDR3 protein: CASSTPDRGGNGYTF. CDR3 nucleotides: TGTGCCAGTAGTACTCCAGACAGGGGGGGAAATGGCTACACCTTC. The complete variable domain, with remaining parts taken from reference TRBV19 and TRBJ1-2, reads DGGITQSPKYLFRKEGQNVTLSCEQNLNHDAMYWYRQDPGQGLRLIYYSQIVNDFQKGDIAEGYSVSREKKESFPLTVTSAQKNPTAFYLCASSTPDRGGNGYTFGSGTRLTVV.

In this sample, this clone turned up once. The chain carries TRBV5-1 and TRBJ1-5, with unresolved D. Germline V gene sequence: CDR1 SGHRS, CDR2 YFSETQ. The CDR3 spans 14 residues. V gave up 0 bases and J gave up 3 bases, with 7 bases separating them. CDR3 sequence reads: CASSLVRNNQPQHF. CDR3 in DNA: TGCGCCAGCAGCTTGGTGAGGAACAATCAGCCCCAGCATTTT.

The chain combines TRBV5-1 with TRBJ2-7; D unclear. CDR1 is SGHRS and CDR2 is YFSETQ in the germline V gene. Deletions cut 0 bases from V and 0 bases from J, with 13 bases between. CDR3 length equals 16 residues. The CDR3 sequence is CASSLAPGLRSYEQYF. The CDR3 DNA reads TGCGCCAGCAGCTTGGCCCCTGGGCTCCGCTCCTACGAGCAGTACTTC.

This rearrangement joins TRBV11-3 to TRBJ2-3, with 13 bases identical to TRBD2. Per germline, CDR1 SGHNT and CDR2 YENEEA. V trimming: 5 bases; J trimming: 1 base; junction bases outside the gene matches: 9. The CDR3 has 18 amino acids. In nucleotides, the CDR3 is TGTGCCAGCAGCCTAGGGACTAGCGGGGCCTATGGCACAGATACGCAGTATTTT. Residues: CASSLGTSGAYGTDTQYF.

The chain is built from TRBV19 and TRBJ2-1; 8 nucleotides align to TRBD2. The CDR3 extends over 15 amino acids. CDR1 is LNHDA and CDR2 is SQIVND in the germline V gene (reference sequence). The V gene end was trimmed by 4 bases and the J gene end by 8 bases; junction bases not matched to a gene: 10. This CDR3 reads CASSRSGTRGDEQFF. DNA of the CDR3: TGTGCCAGTAGTAGGTCCGGGACTAGGGGCGATGAGCAGTTCTTC.

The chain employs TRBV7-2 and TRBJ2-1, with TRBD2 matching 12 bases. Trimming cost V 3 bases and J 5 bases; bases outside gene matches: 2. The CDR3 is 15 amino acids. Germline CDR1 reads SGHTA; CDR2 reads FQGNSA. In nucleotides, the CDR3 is TGTGCCAGCAGCTTCGGACTAGCGGGGAACAATGAGCAGTTCTTC. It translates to CASSFGLAGNNEQFF. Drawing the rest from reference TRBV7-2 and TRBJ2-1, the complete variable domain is GAGVSQSPSNKVTEKGKDVELRCDPISGHTALYWYRQSLGQGLEFLIYFQGNSAPDKSGLPSDRFSAERTGGSVSTLTIQRTQQEDSAVYLCASSFGLAGNNEQFFGPGTRLTVL.

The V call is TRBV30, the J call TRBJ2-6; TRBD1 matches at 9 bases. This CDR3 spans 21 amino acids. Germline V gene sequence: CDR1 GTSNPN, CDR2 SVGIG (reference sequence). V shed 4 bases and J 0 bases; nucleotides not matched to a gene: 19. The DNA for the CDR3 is TGTGCCTGGACGGGGGTTGGGGACAGGGAGTCGGTTAGCTCTGGGGCCAACGTCCTGACTTTC. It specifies CAWTGVGDRESVSSGANVLTF.

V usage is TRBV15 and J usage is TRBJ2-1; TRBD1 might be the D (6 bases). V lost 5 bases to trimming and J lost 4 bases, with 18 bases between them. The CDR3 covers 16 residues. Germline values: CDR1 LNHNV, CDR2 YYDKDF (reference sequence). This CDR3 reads CATSESGQRRYNEQFF. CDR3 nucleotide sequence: TGTGCCACCAGCGAATCAGGACAGAGAAGATACAATGAGCAGTTCTTC.

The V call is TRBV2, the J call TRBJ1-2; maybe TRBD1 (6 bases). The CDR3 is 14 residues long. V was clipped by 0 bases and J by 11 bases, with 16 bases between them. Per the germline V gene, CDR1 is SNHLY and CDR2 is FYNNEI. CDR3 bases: TGTGCCAGCAGTGAAGCTCCGGGGGGCAGGCGATACACCTTC. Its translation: CASSEAPGGRRYTF.

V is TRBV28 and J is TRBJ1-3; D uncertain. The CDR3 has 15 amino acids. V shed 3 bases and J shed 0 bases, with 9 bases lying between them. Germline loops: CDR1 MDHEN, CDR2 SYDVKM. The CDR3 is CASSFIRSSGNTIYF. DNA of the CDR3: TGTGCCAGCAGTTTTATTCGCTCCTCTGGAAACACCATATATTTT.

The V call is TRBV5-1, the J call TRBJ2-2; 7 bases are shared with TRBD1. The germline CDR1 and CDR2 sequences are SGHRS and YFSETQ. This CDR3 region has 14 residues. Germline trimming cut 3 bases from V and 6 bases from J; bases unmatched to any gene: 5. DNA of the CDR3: TGCGCCAGCAGCTGGTTTACAGGGGCCGGGGAGCTGTTTTTT. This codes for CASSWFTGAGELFF. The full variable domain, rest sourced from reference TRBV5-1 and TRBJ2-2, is KAGVTQTPRYLIKTRGQQVTLSCSPISGHRSVSWYQQTPGQGLQFLFEYFSETQRNKGNFPGRFSGRQFSNSRSEMNVSTLELGDSALYLCASSWFTGAGELFFGEGSRLTVL.

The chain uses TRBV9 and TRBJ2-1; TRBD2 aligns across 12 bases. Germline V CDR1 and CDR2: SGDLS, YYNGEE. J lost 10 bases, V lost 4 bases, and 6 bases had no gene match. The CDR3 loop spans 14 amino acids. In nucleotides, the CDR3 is TGTGCCAGCAGCACGACTAGCGGGAGTACCGAGCAGTTCTTC. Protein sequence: CASSTTSGSTEQFF.

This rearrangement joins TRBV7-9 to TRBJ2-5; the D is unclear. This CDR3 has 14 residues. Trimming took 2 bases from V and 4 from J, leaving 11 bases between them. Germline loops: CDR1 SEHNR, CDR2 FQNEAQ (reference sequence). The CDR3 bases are TGTGCCAGCAGCTTACTACAGACAATAGAGACCCAGTACTTC. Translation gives CASSLLQTIETQYF.

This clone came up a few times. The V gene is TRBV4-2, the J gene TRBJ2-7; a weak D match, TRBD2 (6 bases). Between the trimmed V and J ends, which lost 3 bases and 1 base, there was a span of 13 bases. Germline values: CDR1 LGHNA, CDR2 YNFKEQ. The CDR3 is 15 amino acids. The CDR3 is CASSQGTGGSYEQYF. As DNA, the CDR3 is TGTGCCAGCAGCCAGGGGACTGGGGGTTCCTACGAGCAGTACTTC.

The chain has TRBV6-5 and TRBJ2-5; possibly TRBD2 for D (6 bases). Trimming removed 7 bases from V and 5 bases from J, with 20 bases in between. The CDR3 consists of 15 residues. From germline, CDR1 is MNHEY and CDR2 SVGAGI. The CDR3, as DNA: TGTGCCAGCACGGGACTTAGGGGCTATGGGGAGACCCAGTACTTC. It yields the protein CASTGLRGYGETQYF.

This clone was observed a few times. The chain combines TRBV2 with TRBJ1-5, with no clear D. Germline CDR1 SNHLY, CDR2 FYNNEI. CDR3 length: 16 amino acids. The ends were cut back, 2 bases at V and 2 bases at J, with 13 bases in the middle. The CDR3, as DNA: TGTGCCAGCAGTGAATTAGGTACGGTAGGCAATCAGCCCCAGCATTTT. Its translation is CASSELGTVGNQPQHF. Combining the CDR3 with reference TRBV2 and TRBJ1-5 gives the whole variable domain EPEVTQTPSHQVTQMGQEVILRCVPISNHLYFYWYRQILGQKVEFLVSFYNNEISEKSEIFDDQFSVERPDGSNFTLKIRSTKLEDSAMYFCASSELGTVGNQPQHFGDGTRLSIL.

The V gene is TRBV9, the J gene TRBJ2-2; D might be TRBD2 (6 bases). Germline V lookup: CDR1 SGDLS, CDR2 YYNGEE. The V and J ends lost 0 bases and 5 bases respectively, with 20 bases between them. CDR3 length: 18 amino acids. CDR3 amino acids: CASSVAPGTSFGTGELFF. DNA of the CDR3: TGTGCCAGCAGCGTAGCCCCGGGAACTAGCTTTGGTACCGGGGAGCTGTTTTTT.

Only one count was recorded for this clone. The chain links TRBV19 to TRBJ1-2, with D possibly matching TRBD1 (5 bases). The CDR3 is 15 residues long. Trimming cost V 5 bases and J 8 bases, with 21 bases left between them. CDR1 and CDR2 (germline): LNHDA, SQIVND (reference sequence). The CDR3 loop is CASSFQVGRVDGYTF. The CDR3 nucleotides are TGTGCCAGTAGTTTCCAGGTAGGCAGGGTGGACGGCTACACCTTC. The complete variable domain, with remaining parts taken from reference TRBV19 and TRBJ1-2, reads DGGITQSPKYLFRKEGQNVTLSCEQNLNHDAMYWYRQDPGQGLRLIYYSQIVNDFQKGDIAEGYSVSREKKESFPLTVTSAQKNPTAFYLCASSFQVGRVDGYTFGSGTRLTVV.

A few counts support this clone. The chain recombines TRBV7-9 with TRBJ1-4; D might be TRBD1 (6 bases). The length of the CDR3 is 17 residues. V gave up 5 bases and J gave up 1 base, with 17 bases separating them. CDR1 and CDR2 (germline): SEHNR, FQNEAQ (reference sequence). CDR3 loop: CASSPERGRKTNEKLFF. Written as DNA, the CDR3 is TGTGCCAGCAGCCCAGAGCGGGGGCGGAAAACTAATGAAAAACTGTTTTTT.

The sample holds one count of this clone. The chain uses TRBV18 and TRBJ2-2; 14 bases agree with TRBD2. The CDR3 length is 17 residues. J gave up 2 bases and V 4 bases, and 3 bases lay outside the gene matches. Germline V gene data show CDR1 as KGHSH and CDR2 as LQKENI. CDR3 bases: TGTGCCAGCTCACTCGGGACTAGCGGGAGCAACACCGGGGAGCTGTTTTTT. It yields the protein CASSLGTSGSNTGELFF.

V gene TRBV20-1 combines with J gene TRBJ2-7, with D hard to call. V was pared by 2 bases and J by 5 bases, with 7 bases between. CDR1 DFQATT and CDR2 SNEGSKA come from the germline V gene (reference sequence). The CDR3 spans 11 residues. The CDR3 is CSARIMDEQYF. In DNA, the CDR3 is TGCAGTGCTAGAATCATGGACGAGCAGTACTTC.